This T cell receptor beta chain was sequenced in a study of Graves' ophthalmopathy and Graves' hyperthyroidism. Many counts were recorded for this clonotype. Its antigen is not known. The authors amplified TCR beta CDR3 regions, and they did so from RNA transcripts for repertoire sequencing. HTBI-primed first-round RT-PCR preceded second-round multiplex PCR. TCRdb re-derived calls from the multiplex PCR reads in MiXCR, one entry per CDR3 protein. The table has around 470,000 distinct CDR3 sequences, around 14% seen once. The source of the PBMCs was more than 9.5 ml of fresh peripheral blood. This CDR3 is 13 amino acids long. The germline gives CDR1 MNHEY, CDR2 SMNVEV (reference sequence). V dropped 4 bases and J dropped 6 bases, with 9 bases sitting between them. General observations from the study: At just over 70% sensitivity and 72.22% specificity, the model predicted progression of the ophthalmopathy. Thyroid clonotypes that were expanded above 0.001 frequency mostly also appeared in blood.

V and J are TRBV27 and TRBJ2-2; D gene ambiguous. The sequencing sample was made of blood. This TCR was sampled from a woman younger than 45 with Graves' ophthalmopathy. CDR3 in DNA: TGTGCCAGCAGTTCCTGGACCCCCGGGGAGCTGTTTTTT. Translated, it gives CASSSWTPGELFF.